The T cell receptor beta chain described here comes from a study of STAT5B mutations in CD4+ large granular lymphocyte leukemia (dated by TCRdb to 2021 to 2024). Study-level background: Among the healthy controls, the CDR3 'QG' motif was associated with a particular HLA allele. The study compared the TCRbeta repertoires of patients with CD4+ T-cell large granular lymphocyte leukemia against the TCRbeta repertoires of healthy blood donors. Flow cytometry on FACSCanto II or FACSVerse showed that the purified fractions were more than 95% pure among lymphocytes. Beyond this particular receptor, the publication reports: The data were not HLA-matched, and the higher clonality in CD4+ T-LGLL than in CD8+ T-LGLL could be due to the relatively small sample size. Main leukemic clonotypes were private to each patient, although 20% to 30% appeared at low frequency in other patients' non-leukemic repertoires. CD4-sorted patient repertoires appeared more clonal than healthy CD4+ repertoires, and this difference persisted after removing the putative leukemic clones. TRBV06-family usage was enriched among the top patient clones (8/27) compared with healthy controls (2/35).

CDR1 SGHVS and CDR2 FQNEAQ were looked up in the germline V gene. The CDR3 spans 16 residues, from the cysteine through the phenylalanine. Left in the record is the CDR3 DNA by itself, 48 bases read in frame from the first base. Trimming takes 1 base off V and 9 bases off J; junction bases not matched to a gene: 10. The immunoSEQ assay at survey resolution was applied to genomic DNA for sequencing of TCRbeta rearrangements. Concerning the study's data processing: In the TCR sequencing data, the lowest productive clonotype frequency that could be detected was 2.59 x 10-5. Only productive TCRbeta rearrangements, meaning sequences that were complete and in-frame, were kept for the analyses. Sample clonality was computed as Simpson clonality in the immunoSEQ Analyzer version 3.0. Clones were binned by frequency as very rare, small, medium, large (1-20%) or hyperexpanded (>20%). Generation probabilities were estimated with OLGA 1.2.3, V-gene circos plots were made with VDJtools, specificities were searched in VDJdb, and CDR3 motifs were identified with GLIPH. Drawn from immuneACCESS, this table holds only the in-frame rearrangements with V and J called that TCRdb kept. Clones are partly lost; checked studies trace under half to an unresolved V gene and leave the rest unexplained. The V and J calls and the clone size are those of that table, but D and trimming were determined from the DNA. Across this sample there are fewer than 30,000 clones, with about three quarters seen only once. The biggest ten clones account for around 0.99% of the sample.

Regarding this clone: Its cognate antigen has yet to be identified. Base qualities are not provided; no much larger clone lies one nucleotide away.

Healthy controls were roughly 40 blood donors whose buffy coats came from the Finnish Red Cross blood service. All TCR-sequenced material derived from peripheral blood: patient blood samples and healthy donor buffy coats. Peripheral blood mononuclear cells were isolated by Ficoll-Hypaque gradient centrifugation. For the healthy controls, CD4+ cells were obtained from buffy coats by magnetic purification. The Gentra Puregene Cell and Tissue kit was used to extract genomic DNA, and a Qubit 2.0 fluorometer was used to measure the amount of genomic DNA. The TCR was taken from a human donor in good health. The rearranged chain carries TRBV7-8 and TRBJ2-1; TRBD2 lines up with 9 middle nucleotides. The sample comprised CD4+ T cells from blood buffy coats. The sequenced DNA is TGTGCCAGCAGCTTAGGGGTTAGCGGGGGCTGGGGTGAGCAGTTCTTC. This translates into CASSLGVSGGWGEQFF.